What follows are 7 T cell receptor beta chains derived from one specimen sequenced in a study of regulatory T cells in long-lasting Graves disease. Time point specified: newly diagnosed GD, antithyroid drugs for less than 3 months. Extracted PBMC RNA gave rise to the TCR library. Both iRepertoire HTBI primers and Arm-PCR of CDR3 regions were used to build the TCR beta libraries. TCRdb re-derived calls from the multiplex PCR reads in MiXCR, one entry per CDR3 protein. Seen here are 200,000 to 250,000 distinct CDR3 sequences, about a sixth observed once, and the top ten hold roughly a fifth. Sequenced material: peripheral blood mononuclear cells (PBMCs), taken at new diagnosis, from a patient treated with antithyroid drugs. All receptors come from a female donor with Graves disease.

This clonotype was seen a handful of times. This could be a read error, since a much larger clone is one nucleotide away. This rearrangement joins TRBV20-1 to TRBJ2-3, with 7 bases identical to TRBD1. The J call is in doubt because the DNA end fits TRBJ1-5 better. The CDR3 loop spans 13 amino acids. Germline CDR1 reads DFQATT; CDR2 reads SNEGSKA (reference sequence). CDR3 residues: CSARDPGTDTQHF. The CDR3 bases are TGCAGTGCTAGAGATCCCGGGACAGATACGCAGCATTTT.

This clonotype was seen many times. At one boundary the junction diverges from the germline segment, which might be a read error. V and J are TRBV18 and TRBJ1-1; the D is unclear. Looked up from germline, CDR1 is KGHSH and CDR2 is LQKENI. The CDR3 consists of 14 residues. CDR3 coding DNA: TGTGCCAGCCCACCCTCGGCAGCGAACACTGAAGCTTTCTTT. Translated: CASPPSAANTEAFF.

For this clonotype: This probably arose from a read error, given a far larger clone one base away. J is TRBJ2-1 and V is TRBV27; possibly TRBD2 for D (5 bases). The J call is uncertain, as TRBJ2-3 better fits the DNA end. CDR1 is MNHEY and CDR2 is SMNVEV in the germline V gene (reference sequence). The CDR3 covers 13 residues. CDR3 sequence reads: CATSLRRGDTQYF. CDR3 in DNA: TGTGCCACCAGTTTACGTCGGGGAGATACGCAGTATTTT.

The chain links TRBV30 to TRBJ2-1; 7 bases align to TRBD2. The ends lost 4 bases at V and 10 bases at J; junction bases unmatched: 16. CDR1 is GTSNPN and CDR2 is SVGIG in the germline V gene (reference sequence). The CDR3 contains 15 residues. The CDR3 here is CAWIYPSKGGLEQFF. CDR3 DNA: TGTGCCTGGATATATCCATCCAAGGGAGGGCTAGAGCAGTTCTTC. Complete variable domain (other parts from reference TRBV30 and TRBJ2-1): SQTIHQWPATLVQPVGSPLSLECTVEGTSNPNLYWYRQAAGRGLQLLFYSVGIGQISSEVPQNLSASRPQDRQFILSSKKLLLSDSGFYLCAWIYPSKGGLEQFFGPGTRLTVL.

This clonotype was counted many times. The V gene is TRBV19, the J gene TRBJ1-1; a possible D gene is TRBD1 (6 bases). Germline CDR1 reads LNHDA; CDR2 reads SQIVND (reference sequence). This CDR3 comprises 17 residues. The V end lost 0 bases, the J end lost 0 bases, and 14 bases lay between the germline ends. CDR3 sequence: CASSIDPRDIMNTEAFF. The CDR3 nucleotides are TGTGCCAGTAGTATAGACCCACGGGACATCATGAACACTGAAGCTTTCTTT.

In this sample, this clonotype turned up a few times. The chain combines TRBV19 with TRBJ2-1, with 9 positions matching TRBD1. J lost 0 bases, V lost 4 bases, and 1 base had no gene match. The germline V gene has CDR1 LNHDA and CDR2 SQIVND (reference sequence). This CDR3 is built from 15 residues. In nucleotides, the CDR3 is TGTGCCAGTAGTACGACAGGGGGCTCCTACAATGAGCAGTTCTTC. It codes for CASSTTGGSYNEQFF.

This clonotype has at least ten counts. The chain joins TRBV2 to TRBJ1-6; no reliable D call. V shed 1 base and J shed 6 bases, with 13 bases lying between them. The germline V gene encodes CDR1 SNHLY and CDR2 FYNNEI. The CDR3 has 16 amino acids. The CDR3 DNA is TGTGCCAGCAGTGAAGTGATTGGTACAGTTAATTCACCCCTCCACTTT. Translating gives CASSEVIGTVNSPLHF.